Listed here is a single T cell receptor beta chain. Antigen specificity is unknown. This entry comes from a study of shared clonotypes between healthy human individuals. Assay: immunoSEQ multiplex PCR; the TCRdb copy retains only in-frame clones and omits some. Of fewer than 2.5 million clones listed, under 95% are singletons. Overall study results and limits: Among non-shared clonotypes, generation probabilities were lower than among those shared by all four donors.

Sequenced: naive CD4+ T cells from PBMCs. As for subset: CD45RA+ positively selected. This TCR was recovered from a man aged 18-30 years in good health. Some clones in this sample may be carry-over from other donors' samples.

In DNA, the CDR3 is TGTGCCAGCAGTTTTAAGTCGCTCGGCCAGGCTAACTATGGCTACACCTTC. Its protein product is CASSFKSLGQANYGYTF. This rearrangement joins TRBV27 to TRBJ1-2, with D hard to call. V lost 3 bases and J 0 bases, leaving 17 bases between the germline ends. CDR1 is MNHEY and CDR2 is SMNVEV in the germline V gene (reference sequence). This CDR3 has 17 amino acids.